A single sample gave rise to the 18 T cell receptor beta chains below, sequenced in a study of CD8 T cells in Susac syndrome. Random hexamers were used to reverse transcribe an amount of roughly 0.5 to 1 ug RNA. TCRdb re-called the immunoSEQ multiplex PCR reads with MiXCR, one entry per CDR3 protein. Among some 100,000 distinct CDR3 sequences listed, 85% to 95% were seen once. Sequenced input: CD8+ T cells from PBMCs. These receptors were obtained from a human donor in good health.

The chain couples TRBV15 to TRBJ2-1; maybe TRBD2 (6 bases). Germline lookup yields CDR1 LNHNV and CDR2 YYDKDF (reference sequence). Trimming removed 4 bases from V and 3 bases from J, with 13 bases in between. The CDR3 is 15 residues long. The CDR3 sequence is CATSTEGGFYNEQFF. The CDR3, as DNA: TGTGCCACCAGCACAGAGGGAGGTTTCTACAATGAGCAGTTCTTC.

The chain joins TRBV10-3 to TRBJ2-6, with 8 bases fitting TRBD2. The J segment lost 4 bases and the V segment lost 3 bases, leaving 8 bases of the junction unmatched. The CDR3 runs 17 residues. Germline assignment: CDR1 ENHRY and CDR2 SYGVKD. In nucleotides, the CDR3 is TGTGCCATCAGTGATTCCGGGGGGGCAGCCGGGGCCAACGTCCTGACTTTC. Translation gives CAISDSGGAAGANVLTF.

This sequence joins TRBV5-4 and TRBJ1-4; the D gene is possibly TRBD1 (5 bases). The CDR3 length is 14 residues. The V end lost 2 bases, the J end lost 8 bases, and 13 bases lay between the germline ends. The germline V gene encodes CDR1 SGHNT and CDR2 YYREEE (reference sequence). The CDR3 sequence is CASSFQGAGEKLFF. The CDR3, as DNA: TGTGCCAGCAGCTTTCAAGGGGCCGGGGAAAAACTGTTTTTT.

The V call is TRBV12-3 or TRBV12-4, the J call TRBJ2-5, with D unclear. The CDR3 contains 13 residues. V gave up 9 bases and J gave up 1 base, with 12 bases separating them. The CDR3 DNA follows: TGTGCCAGTGGTCTACATACCCAAGAGACCCAGTACTTC. It specifies CASGLHTQETQYF.

This rearrangement joins TRBV7-2 to TRBJ2-1; D not certain. This CDR3 is built from 15 residues. Germline lookup yields CDR1 SGHTA and CDR2 FQGNSA. V was cut by 3 bases and J by 0 bases, with 9 bases left in between. The CDR3 DNA follows: TGTGCCAGCAGCTTTCGGCCGAGCTCCTACAATGAGCAGTTCTTC. As protein: CASSFRPSSYNEQFF.

The chain combines TRBV19 with TRBJ2-6; D gene uncertain. CDR3 length: 15 residues. The germline V gene has CDR1 LNHDA and CDR2 SQIVND (reference sequence). V was clipped by 8 bases and J by 0 bases, with 11 bases between them. The CDR3 DNA reads as TGTGCCAGTGTGGGTGTAAGCTCTGGGGCCAACGTCCTGACTTTC. Its translation: CASVGVSSGANVLTF.

This chain connects TRBV4-3 to TRBJ1-1; D gene unclear. The V end was cut by 0 bases, the J end by 4 bases, with 12 bases between. The CDR3 covers 15 residues. Germline V lookup: CDR1 LGHNA, CDR2 YSLEER. The chain's CDR3 is CASSQDTSWPTEAFF. In nucleotides, the CDR3 is TGCGCCAGCAGCCAAGACACCTCGTGGCCCACTGAAGCTTTCTTT.

The chain recombines TRBV20-1 with TRBJ1-4; no clear D. The V and J ends lost 5 bases and 7 bases respectively, with 14 bases between them. CDR3 length: 13 residues. Germline CDR1 and CDR2: DFQATT and SNEGSKA (reference sequence). DNA of the CDR3: TGCAGTGCTCCAGCTGGGGTCGGTGAAAAACTGTTTTTT. Amino acid sequence: CSAPAGVGEKLFF.

The CDR3 bases are TGTGCCAGCATTAGGGACAGGACGAACACTGAAGCTTTCTTT. Translating it yields CASIRDRTNTEAFF. This chain connects TRBV2 to TRBJ1-1; 8 nucleotides agree with TRBD1. Per the germline V gene, CDR1 is SNHLY and CDR2 is FYNNEI. This CDR3 comprises 14 residues. V lost 7 bases and J lost 1; bases outside the gene matches: 5.

This clonotype showed up just once. The chain combines TRBV4-1 with TRBJ2-7; D is unclear. The CDR3 runs to 15 residues. V dropped 4 bases and J dropped 3 bases, with 16 bases sitting between them. Germline CDR1 is MGHRA and CDR2 is YSYEKL. CDR3 coding DNA: TGCGCCAGCAGCCGAACTCTGGACGGAAGCTACGAGCAGTACTTC. Translated: CASSRTLDGSYEQYF.

V and J are TRBV7-2 and TRBJ2-7, with 10 positions matching TRBD1. Germline V CDR1 and CDR2: SGHTA, FQGNSA. Trimming cost V 5 bases and J 3 bases; bases outside gene matches: 7. The CDR3 extends over 15 amino acids. The CDR3 is CASSLTGGQVYEQYF. The DNA for the CDR3 is TGTGCCAGCAGCCTGACAGGGGGCCAGGTCTACGAGCAGTACTTC.

CDR3 sequence (DNA): TGTGCCAGCAGGGCCCTGTCGTCCAAGCAAGAGACCCAGTACTTC. It codes for CASRALSSKQETQYF. The V gene is TRBV27, the J gene TRBJ2-5; D uncertain. This CDR3 region has 15 residues. CDR1 and CDR2 from the germline V gene are MNHEY and SMNVEV (reference sequence). Trimming cost V 6 bases and J 2 bases, with 16 bases left between them.

The chain couples TRBV7-8 to TRBJ1-3; D is unclear. Germline lookup yields CDR1 SGHVS and CDR2 FQNEAQ. V was trimmed by 0 bases and J by 0 bases, leaving 12 bases between them. The CDR3 contains 17 residues. In DNA, the CDR3 is TGTGCCAGCAGCTTAGCGCTTGAGGGCCTCTCTGGAAACACCATATATTTT. It yields the protein CASSLALEGLSGNTIYF.

The chain combines TRBV6-6 with TRBJ2-7; 11 nucleotides agree with TRBD1. The germline gives CDR1 MNHNY, CDR2 SVGAGI (reference sequence). J lost 6 bases, V lost 2 bases, and 6 bases had no gene match. The CDR3 has 15 amino acids. The chain's CDR3 is CASSYAGQGGAEQYF. The CDR3 DNA sequence: TGTGCCAGCAGTTACGCGGGACAGGGGGGGGCCGAGCAGTACTTC.

CDR3 region: CASHRAGAQYF. CDR3 nucleotide sequence: TGTGCCAGCCATCGTGCGGGGGCGCAGTATTTT. The chain carries TRBV28 and TRBJ2-3; TRBD2 aligns across 7 bases. With V trimmed by 8 bases and J by 10 bases, 6 bases remained unmatched. Germline V gene data show CDR1 as MDHEN and CDR2 as SYDVKM. The CDR3 consists of 11 residues.

The genes are TRBV4-3 and TRBJ2-5; D is possibly TRBD2 (5 bases). Germline values: CDR1 LGHNA, CDR2 YSLEER. There are 14 residues in the CDR3. V gave up 0 bases and J gave up 5 bases, with 10 bases separating them. The CDR3 DNA reads TGCGCCAGCAGCCAAGAGGCATCGGGGGAGACCCAGTACTTC. Translated: CASSQEASGETQYF.

The rearrangement joins TRBV20-1 to TRBJ2-7, with a possible D match to TRBD2 (6 bases). V lost 2 bases and J lost 3, with 14 bases in between. The CDR3 length is 14 residues. The V gene's germline CDR1 is DFQATT and CDR2 SNEGSKA (reference sequence). DNA of the CDR3: TGCAGTGCTAGAAGGGCTAGCGCGTTCTACGAGCAGTACTTC. As protein: CSARRASAFYEQYF.

The chain links TRBV20-1 to TRBJ1-5, with 8 positions matching TRBD1. The V gene end was trimmed by 4 bases and the J gene end by 0 bases; junction bases not matched to a gene: 2. Germline V lookup: CDR1 DFQATT, CDR2 SNEGSKA (reference sequence). The length of the CDR3 is 14 residues. The CDR3 nucleotides read TGCAGTGCTAAAGGGACAGGTAGCAATCAGCCCCAGCATTTT. It encodes CSAKGTGSNQPQHF.